Sequencing of this T cell receptor (beta chain) was carried out in a study of T cell responses to AZD1222 COVID-19 vaccine. CDR3 size: 18 residues. Trimming took 1 base from V and 0 from J, leaving 18 bases between them. The V gene's germline CDR1 is MDHEN and CDR2 SYDVKM. Profiling relied on immunoSEQ multiplex PCR, and the TCRdb table lists in-frame clones only, not all of them. The table lists more than 120,000 clones, 90% of them singletons. Study results and caveats: Reportedly, nearly half of unique spike TCRs recognized epitopes outside B.1.351/B.1.1.7 mutations. Breadth and depth of Spike-specific TCRs rose after two AZD1222 doses. No repertoire was sampled before or during the peak T cell response, only after it. There were mostly white British donors and more females than males, and clonal diversity was possibly underestimated.

About this clone itself: The antigen is not known.

This specimen consisted of peripheral blood, obtained 28 days after the second AZD1222 dose. The clonotype was recovered from an adult who received the AZD1222 COVID-19 vaccine. This chain joins TRBV28 and TRBJ1-1; D gene unclear. DNA for the CDR3: TGTGCCAGCAGTTTATATTCGGTGCCCGTACTAATGAACACTGAAGCTTTCTTT. Translation: CASSLYSVPVLMNTEAFF.